A selection of T cell receptor beta chains follows, all from one sample in a study of CD8 T cells in ankylosing spondylitis. TCRdb fed the 5' RACE reads into MiXCR, producing one record per CDR3 protein. Found here are more than 650,000 distinct CDR3 sequences, approximately 12% of them singletons; the top ten hold 0.51%. Sequences were obtained from blood, either unsorted or a sorted T cell fraction (not recorded which). All receptors derive from a male donor with ankylosing spondylitis. Both conserved end residues are part of each CDR3. D genes are given only for firm matches. Only some rows state a clone size, as once, few, many or a class for expanded clones.

v_gene: TRBV5-6
abundance: -
j_gene: TRBJ1-1
d_gene: -
CDR3aa: CASSSSRDGYTEAFF
CDR3nt: TGTGCCAGCAGCTCATCTCGGGATGGTTACACTGAAGCTTTCTTT

v_gene: TRBV5-6
abundance: -
j_gene: TRBJ1-2
d_gene: -
CDR3aa: CASSLRGANYGYTF
CDR3nt: TGTGCCAGCAGCTTGCGGGGGGCGAACTATGGCTACACCTTC

v_gene: TRBV7-2
abundance: few
j_gene: TRBJ1-2
d_gene: -
CDR3aa: CASSLGPGTIYGYTF
CDR3nt: TGTGCCAGCAGCTTAGGGCCCGGGACAATCTATGGCTACACCTTC

v_gene: TRBV3-1
abundance: few
j_gene: TRBJ2-1
d_gene: TRBD2
CDR3aa: CASSHGLADSNEQFF
CDR3nt: TGTGCCAGCAGCCACGGACTAGCCGACTCCAATGAGCAGTTCTTC

v_gene: TRBV20-1
abundance: -
j_gene: TRBJ2-1
d_gene: TRBD2
CDR3aa: CSASPSSGADNEQLF
CDR3nt: TGCAGTGCTAGCCCGTCTAGCGGGGCCGACAATGAGCAGTTATTC

v_gene: TRBV2
abundance: few
j_gene: TRBJ2-7
d_gene: -
CDR3aa: CASSPALEGEQYF
CDR3nt: TGTGCCAGCAGTCCAGCCTTAGAGGGAGAGCAGTACTTC

v_gene: TRBV6-2/TRBV6-3
abundance: -
j_gene: TRBJ2-3
d_gene: -
CDR3aa: CASIGTFYTTQYF
CDR3nt: TGTGCCAGCATTGGGACGTTTTATACTACGCAGTATTTT

v_gene: TRBV10-3
abundance: -
j_gene: TRBJ2-1
d_gene: -
CDR3aa: CAISTTGWEPFF
CDR3nt: TGTGCCATCAGTACCACAGGGTGGGAGCCGTTCTTC

v_gene: TRBV7-9
abundance: -
j_gene: TRBJ2-3
d_gene: -
CDR3aa: CASSSGQRSTDTQYF
CDR3nt: TGTGCCAGCAGCTCAGGACAGAGAAGCACAGATACGCAGTATTTT

v_gene: TRBV5-1
abundance: many
j_gene: TRBJ1-1
d_gene: -
CDR3aa: CASSLEGYEAFF
CDR3nt: TGCGCCAGCAGCTTGGAGGGGTACGAAGCTTTCTTT

v_gene: TRBV5-1
abundance: many
j_gene: TRBJ2-1
d_gene: TRBD2
CDR3aa: CASSLVPSGRLNEQFF
CDR3nt: TGCGCCAGCAGCTTGGTCCCTAGCGGGAGGCTTAATGAGCAGTTCTTC

v_gene: TRBV24-1
abundance: -
j_gene: TRBJ2-3
d_gene: -
CDR3aa: CATPILSATDTQYF
CDR3nt: TGTGCCACCCCGATTCTGTCGGCCACAGATACGCAGTATTTT

v_gene: TRBV5-1
abundance: few
j_gene: TRBJ1-2
d_gene: -
CDR3aa: CASSLYTTLDYGYTF
CDR3nt: TGCGCCAGCAGCTTGTATACAACCCTCGACTATGGCTACACCTTC

v_gene: TRBV7-9
abundance: -
j_gene: TRBJ2-3
d_gene: TRBD2
CDR3aa: CASSLRSGGTFGTQYF
CDR3nt: TGTGCCAGCAGCTTACGGAGCGGGGGCACGTTTGGTACGCAGTATTTT

v_gene: TRBV14
abundance: -
j_gene: TRBJ1-1
d_gene: -
CDR3aa: CASSQWGQRRAFF
CDR3nt: TGTGCCAGCAGCCAATGGGGCCAGCGTCGGGCTTTCTTT

v_gene: TRBV3-1
abundance: few
j_gene: TRBJ1-6
d_gene: -
CDR3aa: CASSQDPAEYASPLHF
CDR3nt: TGTGCCAGCAGCCAAGATCCGGCAGAATACGCTTCACCCCTCCACTTT

v_gene: TRBV12-3/TRBV12-4
abundance: -
j_gene: TRBJ2-3
d_gene: TRBD1
CDR3aa: CASSIPDRGTDTQYF
CDR3nt: TGTGCCAGCAGTATCCCGGACAGGGGAACAGATACGCAGTATTTT

v_gene: TRBV4-3
abundance: -
j_gene: TRBJ1-5
d_gene: TRBD1
CDR3aa: CASSRHVNYRGGDQPQHF
CDR3nt: TGCGCCAGCAGCCGTCACGTAAATTACAGGGGCGGGGATCAGCCCCAGCATTTT

v_gene: TRBV27
abundance: -
j_gene: TRBJ2-2
d_gene: TRBD1
CDR3aa: CASSQTTGVNTGELFF
CDR3nt: TGTGCCAGCAGTCAGACCACAGGGGTTAACACCGGGGAGCTGTTTTTT

v_gene: TRBV7-2
abundance: many
j_gene: TRBJ1-1
d_gene: -
CDR3aa: CASSSLEGSRNTEAFF
CDR3nt: TGTGCCAGCAGCTCCCTCGAGGGTAGTAGGAACACTGAAGCTTTCTTT

v_gene: TRBV9
abundance: -
j_gene: TRBJ2-1
d_gene: TRBD1
CDR3aa: CASSPWTGSSYNEQFF
CDR3nt: TGTGCCAGCAGCCCCTGGACAGGGAGCTCCTACAATGAGCAGTTCTTC

v_gene: TRBV4-3
abundance: many
j_gene: TRBJ2-4
d_gene: -
CDR3aa: CASSDVLNIQYF
CDR3nt: TGCGCCAGCAGCGACGTCTTAAACATTCAGTACTTC

v_gene: TRBV20-1
abundance: many
j_gene: TRBJ2-1
d_gene: TRBD2
CDR3aa: CSAAPGGDYNEQFF
CDR3nt: TGCAGTGCAGCCCCGGGGGGGGACTACAATGAGCAGTTCTTC

v_gene: TRBV20-1
abundance: many
j_gene: TRBJ1-1
d_gene: -
CDR3aa: CSATVGGDTEAFF
CDR3nt: TGCAGTGCAACCGTGGGGGGAGACACTGAAGCTTTCTTT

v_gene: TRBV6-5
abundance: many
j_gene: TRBJ2-7
d_gene: -
CDR3aa: CASSYGGLRTYEQYF
CDR3nt: TGTGCCAGCAGTTACGGGGGCTTAAGGACCTACGAGCAGTACTTC

v_gene: TRBV6-5
abundance: many
j_gene: TRBJ2-7
d_gene: -
CDR3aa: CASSYSAGYEQYF
CDR3nt: TGTGCCAGCAGTTACTCGGCTGGGTACGAGCAGTACTTC

v_gene: TRBV7-2
abundance: -
j_gene: TRBJ2-2
d_gene: -
CDR3aa: CASSFVRTGELFF
CDR3nt: TGTGCCAGCAGCTTTGTGCGCACCGGGGAGCTGTTTTTT

v_gene: TRBV29-1
abundance: many
j_gene: TRBJ2-7
d_gene: TRBD1
CDR3aa: CSARDRVGDEQYF
CDR3nt: TGCAGCGCCCGGGACAGGGTTGGAGACGAGCAGTACTTC

v_gene: TRBV20-1
abundance: -
j_gene: TRBJ2-7
d_gene: TRBD2
CDR3aa: CSASSGVYYEQYF
CDR3nt: TGCAGTGCTTCTAGCGGAGTTTACTACGAGCAGTACTTC

v_gene: TRBV29-1
abundance: many
j_gene: TRBJ2-7
d_gene: TRBD1
CDR3aa: CSAGGGTGVGEQYF
CDR3nt: TGCAGCGCTGGAGGAGGGACAGGGGTTGGTGAGCAGTACTTC

v_gene: TRBV30
abundance: few
j_gene: TRBJ1-6
d_gene: -
CDR3aa: CAWTVGGGMNSPLHF
CDR3nt: TGTGCCTGGACCGTCGGAGGGGGAATGAATTCACCCCTCCACTTT

v_gene: TRBV11-2
abundance: few
j_gene: TRBJ1-1
d_gene: -
CDR3aa: CASSLADGYTEAFF
CDR3nt: TGTGCCAGCAGCTTAGCGGACGGCTACACTGAAGCTTTCTTT

v_gene: TRBV18
abundance: -
j_gene: TRBJ2-5
d_gene: -
CDR3aa: CASSPGSKETQYF
CDR3nt: TGTGCCAGCTCACCGGGGTCCAAAGAGACCCAGTACTTC

v_gene: TRBV11-2
abundance: few
j_gene: TRBJ2-7
d_gene: -
CDR3aa: CASSLTGVPTYEQYF
CDR3nt: TGTGCCAGCAGCCTAACGGGAGTTCCCACCTACGAGCAGTACTTC

v_gene: TRBV28
abundance: many
j_gene: TRBJ2-5
d_gene: -
CDR3aa: CASVSPGETQYF
CDR3nt: TGTGCCAGCGTGAGCCCAGGGGAGACCCAGTACTTC

v_gene: TRBV4-3
abundance: -
j_gene: TRBJ2-5
d_gene: -
CDR3aa: CASSQEWEYQETQYF
CDR3nt: TGCGCCAGCAGCCAAGAGTGGGAGTACCAAGAGACCCAGTACTTC

v_gene: TRBV20-1
abundance: -
j_gene: TRBJ2-3
d_gene: TRBD1
CDR3aa: CSASSLRDRGRPDAQYF
CDR3nt: TGCAGTGCTTCATCGCTCCGGGACAGGGGAAGACCAGATGCGCAGTATTTT

v_gene: TRBV20-1
abundance: many
j_gene: TRBJ1-6
d_gene: TRBD1
CDR3aa: CSARGDSNSPLHF
CDR3nt: TGCAGTGCTAGAGGGGACAGTAATTCACCCCTCCACTTT

v_gene: TRBV20-1
abundance: many
j_gene: TRBJ1-5
d_gene: -
CDR3aa: CSAREAQTQNQPQHF
CDR3nt: TGCAGTGCTAGAGAGGCACAGACACAAAATCAGCCCCAGCATTTT

v_gene: TRBV29-1
abundance: many
j_gene: TRBJ1-6
d_gene: -
CDR3aa: CSVVYEPGSPLHF
CDR3nt: TGCAGCGTTGTTTACGAGCCTGGTTCACCCCTCCACTTT

v_gene: TRBV4-3
abundance: few
j_gene: TRBJ2-7
d_gene: TRBD2
CDR3aa: CASSRGAGLAGGATYEQYF
CDR3nt: TGCGCCAGCAGCAGAGGGGCGGGACTAGCGGGAGGGGCGACCTACGAGCAGTACTTC

v_gene: TRBV28
abundance: few
j_gene: TRBJ1-5
d_gene: TRBD1
CDR3aa: CASRPTGEGNQPQHF
CDR3nt: TGTGCCAGCAGACCGACAGGGGAAGGCAATCAGCCCCAGCATTTT